Below are 2 T cell receptor beta chains sequenced from a single sample in a study of blood T cell repertoires in COVID-19 (TCRdb year 2020). The method was the immunoSEQ multiplex PCR assay. TCRdb carries this immuneACCESS record with in-frame sequences only. Its versions omit some clonotypes, under half of them owing to an unresolved V gene in the studies checked, with the rest unexplained. Within this sample are about 170,000 clones, with 84% of them counted one time only. Around 2.7% of the sample lies in the top ten. The sample was peripheral blood. These receptors were collected from a woman older than 75 with COVID-19, enrolled during active disease.

The rearrangement joins TRBV5-1 to TRBJ1-1, with 9 bases matching TRBD1. This CDR3 is built from 16 residues. Losses at the gene ends were 3 bases for V and 0 bases for J; bases not matched to a gene: 6. In germline, CDR1 is SGHRS, CDR2 YFSETQ. The CDR3 protein is CASSWLTGGLNTEAFF. CDR3 coding DNA: TGCGCCAGCAGCTGGCTGACAGGGGGGTTGAACACTGAAGCTTTCTTT.

The sample holds a few counts of this clone. This chain links TRBV3-1 (or the pseudogene TRBV3-2) with TRBJ1-1; 9 bases are shared with TRBD1. The V gene's germline CDR1 is LGHDT and CDR2 YNNKEL (reference sequence). The CDR3 consists of 14 residues. The ends lost 2 bases at V and 5 bases at J; junction bases unmatched: 3. The CDR3 loop reads CASSQWDRETEAFF. For the CDR3, the DNA is TGTGCCAGCAGCCAATGGGACAGGGAGACTGAAGCTTTCTTT.